The sequence of this T cell receptor beta chain was determined in a study of blood T cell repertoires in COVID-19. Repertoires were generated with immunoSEQ multiplex PCR, while TCRdb's copy carries only in-frame clones and drops some. This table has 200,000 to 300,000 clones, about 88% appearing once. The source material was peripheral blood. This sequence was found in a man aged 30 to 39 with active or convalescent COVID-19.

CDR3 bases: TGTGCCTGGAAGTTGGGGACATGGGGAGAAAAACTGTTTTTT. Translation: CAWKLGTWGEKLFF. The chain has TRBV30 and TRBJ1-4, with a weak D call TRBD1 (6 bases). The CDR3 extends over 14 amino acids. V shed 4 bases and J shed 8 bases, with 17 bases lying between them. Germline CDR1 is GTSNPN and CDR2 is SVGIG (reference sequence).